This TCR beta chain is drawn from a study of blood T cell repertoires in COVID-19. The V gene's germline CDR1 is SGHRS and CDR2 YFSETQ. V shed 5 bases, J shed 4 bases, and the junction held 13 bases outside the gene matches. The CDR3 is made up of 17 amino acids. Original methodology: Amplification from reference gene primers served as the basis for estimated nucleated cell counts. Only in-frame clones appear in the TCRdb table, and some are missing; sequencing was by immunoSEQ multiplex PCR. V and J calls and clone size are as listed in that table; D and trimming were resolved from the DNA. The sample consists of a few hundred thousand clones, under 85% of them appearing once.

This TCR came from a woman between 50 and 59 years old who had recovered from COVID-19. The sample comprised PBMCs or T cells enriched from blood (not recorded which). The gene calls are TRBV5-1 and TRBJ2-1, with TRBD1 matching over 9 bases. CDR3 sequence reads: CASRIHPRQGVYNEQFF. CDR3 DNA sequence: TGCGCCAGCAGGATCCACCCTCGACAGGGGGTTTACAATGAGCAGTTCTTC.